Each of the 7 T cell receptor beta chains below was sequenced from the same sample in a study of T-cell reconstitution after alpha-beta-depleted transplantation in children. TCRbeta library construction was performed incorporating unique molecular identifiers. Each CDR3 protein gets one entry after TCRdb re-called the PCR reads with MiXCR. The table lists about 220,000 distinct CDR3 sequences, approximately 15% of them singletons. The input for sequencing was PBMCs, mostly from graft donor cells, taken 360 days after TCRalphabeta/CD19-depleted stem cell transplant. All receptors derive from a male patient between 2 and 10 years old who had a stem cell transplant for acute lymphoblastic leukemia, so the T cells may come from the graft donor.

This clonotype showed up just a few times. The gene calls are TRBV7-2 and TRBJ2-1; unclear D gene. Germline values: CDR1 SGHTA, CDR2 FQGNSA. This CDR3 is built from 11 residues. Trimming removed 5 bases at V and 9 bases at J, with 8 bases between. DNA for the CDR3: TGTGCCAGCAGCCCAAAGAGTGAGCAGTTCTTC. This codes for CASSPKSEQFF. Full variable domain (rest looked up from reference TRBV7-2 and TRBJ2-1): GAGVSQSPSNKVTEKGKDVELRCDPISGHTALYWYRQSLGQGLEFLIYFQGNSAPDKSGLPSDRFSAERTGGSVSTLTIQRTQQEDSAVYLCASSPKSEQFFGPGTRLTVL.

This clonotype showed up just a few times. The chain recombines TRBV10-3 with TRBJ2-3, with 8 bases lining up with TRBD2. CDR1 ENHRY and CDR2 SYGVKD come from the germline V gene. The CDR3 loop spans 14 amino acids. The V segment lost 7 bases and the J segment 2 bases; nucleotides outside the gene matches: 5. For the CDR3, the DNA is TGTGCCATCACAAGCGGGGGAAACACAGATACGCAGTATTTT. Its translation is CAITSGGNTDTQYF.

This clonotype was picked up a small number of times. This chain links TRBV5-1 with TRBJ1-3; D might be TRBD1 (5 bases). CDR3 length: 14 amino acids. Trimming took 2 bases from V and 4 from J, leaving 10 bases between them. Germline CDR1 SGHRS, CDR2 YFSETQ. In DNA, the CDR3 is TGCGCCAGCAGCTTCAGGGAATCCGGAAACACCATATATTTT. It encodes CASSFRESGNTIYF.

This clonotype was seen a handful of times. V and J are TRBV2 and TRBJ1-6, with D tentatively TRBD1 (5 bases). V lost 6 bases and J 9 bases, leaving 9 bases between the germline ends. Germline-derived CDR1 and CDR2 are SNHLY and FYNNEI. The CDR3 is made up of 12 amino acids. CDR3 in amino acids: CASRAGPSPLHF. In DNA form, the CDR3 reads TGTGCCAGCAGGGCAGGGCCTTCACCCCTCCACTTT.

The table lists this clonotype with a few counts. The chain is built from TRBV29-1 and TRBJ1-1; D is ambiguous. Trimming shortened V by 5 bases and J by 0 bases, and 16 bases separated the two germline ends. Germline V lookup: CDR1 SQVTM, CDR2 ANQGSEA. The CDR3 sequence is 15 residues long. The CDR3 is CSVFGLFPMNTEAFF. The CDR3 DNA sequence: TGCAGCGTTTTCGGACTTTTTCCAATGAACACTGAAGCTTTCTTT.

A few counts support this clonotype. This sequence joins TRBV10-3 and TRBJ2-7, with D possibly matching TRBD1 (6 bases). V lost 6 bases and J lost 0, with 15 bases in between. Germline V lookup: CDR1 ENHRY, CDR2 SYGVKD. The CDR3 length is 15 residues. The DNA of the CDR3 is TGTGCCATCAGAGACCGGGACACCGTCTCCTACGAGCAGTACTTC. Translating it yields CAIRDRDTVSYEQYF.

The gene calls are TRBV12-2 and TRBJ2-4; no check of the table's D call, TRBD2, against the DNA was made. TRBV12-2 counts as a pseudogene. This CDR3 spans 17 amino acids. As DNA, the CDR3 is TGTGCAAGTCGCTTCAGGGGTCCTCCGCTAGCCAAAAACATTCAGTACTTC. It translates to CASRFRGPPLAKNIQYF.